This record looks at one T cell receptor (beta chain) sequence and its context. CDR1 is KGHSH, CDR2 LQKENI, per germline. The CDR3 runs 14 residues. V was cut by 2 bases and J by 5 bases, with 13 bases left in between. The sample comes from a study of T cell responses to AZD1222 COVID-19 vaccine. The data were produced by immunoSEQ multiplex PCR, yet TCRdb's version contains in-frame clones alone and is incomplete. In the table there are approximately 150,000 clones, 91% of which are singletons. This material consisted of peripheral blood, taken 28 days after the second AZD1222 dose. This sequence originates from an adult who received the AZD1222 COVID-19 vaccine. The gene calls are TRBV18 and TRBJ2-7; TRBD2 is a possible D gene (7 bases). CDR3 residues: CASSPSGGLNEQYF. The CDR3 coding sequence is TGTGCCAGCTCACCATCCGGGGGGCTCAACGAGCAGTACTTC.